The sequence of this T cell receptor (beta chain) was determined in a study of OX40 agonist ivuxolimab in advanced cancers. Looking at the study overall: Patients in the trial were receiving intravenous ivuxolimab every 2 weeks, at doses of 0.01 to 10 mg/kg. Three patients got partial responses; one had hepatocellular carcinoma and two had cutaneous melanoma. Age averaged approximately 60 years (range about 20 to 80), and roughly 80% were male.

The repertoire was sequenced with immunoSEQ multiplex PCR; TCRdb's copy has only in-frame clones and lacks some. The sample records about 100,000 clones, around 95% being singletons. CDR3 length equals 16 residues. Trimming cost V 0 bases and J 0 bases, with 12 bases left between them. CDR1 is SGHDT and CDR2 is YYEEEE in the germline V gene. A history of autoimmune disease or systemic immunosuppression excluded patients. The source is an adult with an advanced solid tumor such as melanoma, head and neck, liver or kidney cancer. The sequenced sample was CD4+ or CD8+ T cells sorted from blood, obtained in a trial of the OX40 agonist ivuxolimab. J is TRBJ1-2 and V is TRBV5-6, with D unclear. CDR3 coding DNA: TGTGCCAGCAGCTTGGTTTCTCCGGATACTAACTATGGCTACACCTTC. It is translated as CASSLVSPDTNYGYTF.